The 5 T cell receptor beta chains in this list originate from one sample, sequenced in a study of regulatory T cells in long-lasting Graves disease. Libraries of TCR beta came from iRepertoire HTBI primers plus Arm-PCR of CDR3 regions. MiXCR, run by TCRdb on the multiplex PCR reads, gives a single entry per CDR3 protein. Of 300,000 to 350,000 distinct CDR3 sequences listed, 15% to 20% were seen once; the top ten hold 25% to 35%. Time point of the sample: persistent/refractory GD, antithyroid drugs over 5 years with positive TRAb. Extracted PBMC RNA gave rise to the TCR library. Sequencing was performed on peripheral blood mononuclear cells (PBMCs), taken when the disease was refractory, from a patient treated with antithyroid drugs. Receptors were obtained from a female donor with Graves disease.

As regards this clonotype: This may come from a read error, since a much larger clone is one base off. V and J are TRBV6-9 and TRBJ1-2, with TRBD1 identical over 9 bases. Germline V gene data show CDR1 as MNHGY and CDR2 as SVAAGI. V lost 4 bases to trimming and J lost 4 bases; unmatched junction nucleotides: 4. This CDR3 has 14 amino acids. The CDR3 here is CASSLSTGGYGYTF. CDR3 bases: TGTGCCAGCAGTTTATCGACAGGGGGCTATGGCTACACCTTC.

This clonotype was observed many times. The chain is built from TRBV6-5 and TRBJ1-4; D unresolved. There are 15 residues in the CDR3. Per the germline V gene, CDR1 is MNHEY and CDR2 is SVGAGI. The V end was cut by 4 bases, the J end by 2 bases, with 11 bases between. The CDR3 DNA sequence: TGTGCCAGCAGTTTGGAGATTTGGACTAATGAAAAACTGTTTTTT. Translation gives CASSLEIWTNEKLFF.

The chain couples TRBV28 to TRBJ2-7, with D perhaps matching TRBD2 (5 bases). The V gene lost 2 bases and the J gene lost 2 bases, with 13 bases spanning the gap. Germline CDR1 is MDHEN and CDR2 is SYDVKM. CDR3 length: 15 residues. CDR3 DNA: TGTGCCAGCAGTTTAGGGAGTAACGGGGCCTACGAGCAGTACTTC. This sequence encodes CASSLGSNGAYEQYF.

The V gene is TRBV7-2, the J gene TRBJ1-5, with D possibly matching TRBD1 (6 bases). CDR1 is SGHTA and CDR2 is FQGNSA in the germline V gene. Trimming shortened V by 6 bases and J by 2 bases, and 17 bases separated the two germline ends. This CDR3 region has 16 residues. Here the CDR3 DNA reads TGTGCCAGCAGTCTTACGGGGGGGGCTGGCAATCAGCCCCAGCATTTT. It specifies CASSLTGGAGNQPQHF.

This clonotype has ten or more counts. The chain joins TRBV11-2 to TRBJ2-2; possibly TRBD1 for D (6 bases). The V end was cut by 3 bases, the J end by 6 bases, with 14 bases between. The CDR3 extends over 15 amino acids. Per the germline V gene, CDR1 is SGHAT and CDR2 is FQNNGV. The CDR3 here is CASSFIRGRPGELFF. CDR3 nucleotide sequence: TGTGCCAGCAGCTTTATCAGGGGCAGGCCCGGGGAGCTGTTTTTT.